Below, one T cell receptor (beta chain) is given with its context. With V trimmed by 0 bases and J by 3 bases, 7 bases remained unmatched. The CDR3 runs to 17 residues. The germline V gene has CDR1 LGHNA and CDR2 YSLEER. The record originates from a study of T-cell memory formation after mild COVID-19. From 5'RACE with constant-segment primers came TCR alpha and TCR beta cDNA libraries that carried sample barcodes and UMIs. TCRdb analysed the 5' RACE reads with MiXCR anew, one entry per CDR3 protein. The data contain 250,000 to 350,000 distinct CDR3 sequences, about 13% of them seen just once; the ten biggest clones take up around 23%.

The receptor was isolated from a young man who had mild COVID-19 (a few samples of this study predate the infection). Cell type and time point are not known. Sequencing used PBMCs or a T cell subset sorted from them (not recorded which). The chain couples TRBV4-3 to TRBJ2-1; 8 bases agree with TRBD2. The CDR3 loop is CASSQEVRGASYNEQFF. The CDR3 DNA reads as TGCGCCAGCAGCCAAGAGGTGCGGGGGGCCAGCTACAATGAGCAGTTCTTC.